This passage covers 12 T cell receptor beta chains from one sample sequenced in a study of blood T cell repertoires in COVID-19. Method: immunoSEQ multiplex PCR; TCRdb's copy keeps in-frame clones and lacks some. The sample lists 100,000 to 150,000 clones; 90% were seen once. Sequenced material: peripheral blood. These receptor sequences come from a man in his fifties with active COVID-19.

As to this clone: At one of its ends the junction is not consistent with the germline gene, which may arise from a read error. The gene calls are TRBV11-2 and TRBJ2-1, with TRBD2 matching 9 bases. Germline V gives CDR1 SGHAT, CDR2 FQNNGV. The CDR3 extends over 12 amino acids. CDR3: CASSGRLAEPFF. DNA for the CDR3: TGTGCCAGCAGCGGCCGACTAGCGGAGCCGTTCTTC. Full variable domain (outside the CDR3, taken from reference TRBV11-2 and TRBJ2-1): EAGVAQSPRYKIIEKRQSVAFWCNPISGHATLYWYQQILGQGPKLLIQFQNNGVVDDSQLPKDRFSAERLKGVDSTLKIQPAKLEDSAVYLCASSGRLAEPFFGPGTRLTVL.

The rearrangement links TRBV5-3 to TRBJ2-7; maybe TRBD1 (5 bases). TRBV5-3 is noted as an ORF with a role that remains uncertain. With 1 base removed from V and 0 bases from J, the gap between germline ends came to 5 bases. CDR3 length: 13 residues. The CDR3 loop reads CARSLQGSYEQYF. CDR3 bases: TGTGCCAGAAGCTTGCAGGGCTCCTACGAGCAGTACTTC.

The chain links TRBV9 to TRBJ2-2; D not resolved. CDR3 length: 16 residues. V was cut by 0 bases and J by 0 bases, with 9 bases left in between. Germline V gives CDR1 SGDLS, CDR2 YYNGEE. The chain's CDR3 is CASSVAWSTNTGELFF. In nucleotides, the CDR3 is TGTGCCAGCAGCGTAGCTTGGTCTACGAACACCGGGGAGCTGTTTTTT.

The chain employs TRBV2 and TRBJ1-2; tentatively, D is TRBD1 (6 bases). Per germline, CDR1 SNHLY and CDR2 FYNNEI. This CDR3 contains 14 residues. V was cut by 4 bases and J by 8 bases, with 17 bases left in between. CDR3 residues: CASSGEQGLFGYTF. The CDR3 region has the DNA TGTGCCAGCAGTGGGGAACAGGGCTTGTTCGGCTACACCTTC.

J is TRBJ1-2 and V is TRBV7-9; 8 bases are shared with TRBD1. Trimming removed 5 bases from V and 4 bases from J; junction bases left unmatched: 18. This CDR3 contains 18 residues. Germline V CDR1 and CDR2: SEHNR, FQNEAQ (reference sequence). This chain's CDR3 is CASSLKAYRDRNFYGYTF. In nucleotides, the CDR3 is TGTGCCAGCAGCCTGAAAGCCTATCGGGACAGGAACTTCTATGGCTACACCTTC. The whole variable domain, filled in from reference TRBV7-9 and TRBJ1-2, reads DTGVSQNPRHKITKRGQNVTFRCDPISEHNRLYWYRQTLGQGPEFLTYFQNEAQLEKSRLLSDRFSAERPKGSFSTLEIQRTEQGDSAMYLCASSLKAYRDRNFYGYTFGSGTRLTVV.

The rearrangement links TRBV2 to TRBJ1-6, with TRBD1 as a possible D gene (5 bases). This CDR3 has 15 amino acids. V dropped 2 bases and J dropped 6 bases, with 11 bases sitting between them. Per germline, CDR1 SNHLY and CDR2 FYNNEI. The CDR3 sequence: CASSELTQGNSPLHF. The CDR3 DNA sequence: TGTGCCAGCAGTGAACTCACTCAGGGTAATTCACCCCTCCACTTT.

CDR3 nucleotides: TGTGCCAGCAGCTCCCAGGAATATGGCTACACCTTC. Its protein product is CASSSQEYGYTF. V gene TRBV7-2 combines with J gene TRBJ1-2; D ambiguous. The CDR3 covers 12 residues. V dropped 4 bases and J dropped 5 bases, with 8 bases sitting between them. The germline V gene encodes CDR1 SGHTA and CDR2 FQGNSA.

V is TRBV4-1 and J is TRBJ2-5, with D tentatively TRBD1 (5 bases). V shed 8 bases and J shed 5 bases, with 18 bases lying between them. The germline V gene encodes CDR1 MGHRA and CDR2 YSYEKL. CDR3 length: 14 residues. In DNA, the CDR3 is TGCGCCAGCGGTCTAGGTCAGGGTTTTGAGACCCAGTACTTC. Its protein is CASGLGQGFETQYF.

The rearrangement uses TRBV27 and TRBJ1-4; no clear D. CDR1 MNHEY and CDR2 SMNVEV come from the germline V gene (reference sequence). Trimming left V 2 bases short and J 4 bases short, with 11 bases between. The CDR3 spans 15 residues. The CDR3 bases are TGTGCCAGCAGTTTAGGGTACAGCTTTAATGAAAAACTGTTTTTT. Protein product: CASSLGYSFNEKLFF.

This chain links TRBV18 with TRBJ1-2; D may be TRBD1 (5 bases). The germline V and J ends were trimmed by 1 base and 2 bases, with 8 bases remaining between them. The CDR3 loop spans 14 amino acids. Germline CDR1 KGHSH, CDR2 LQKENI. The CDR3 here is CASSPQDSNYGYTF. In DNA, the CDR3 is TGTGCCAGCTCACCACAAGACAGCAACTATGGCTACACCTTC.

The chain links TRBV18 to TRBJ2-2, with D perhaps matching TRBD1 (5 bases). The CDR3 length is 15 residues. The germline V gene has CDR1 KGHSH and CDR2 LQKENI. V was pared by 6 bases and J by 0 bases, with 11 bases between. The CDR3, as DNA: TGTGCCAGCTCTCCCTGGACAACGAACACCGGGGAGCTGTTTTTT. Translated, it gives CASSPWTTNTGELFF.

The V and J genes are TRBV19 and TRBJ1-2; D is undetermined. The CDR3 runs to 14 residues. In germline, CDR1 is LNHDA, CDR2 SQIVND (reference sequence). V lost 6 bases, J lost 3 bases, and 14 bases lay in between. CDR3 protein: CASRGRRLDYGYTF. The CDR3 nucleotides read TGTGCCAGTAGGGGCAGGAGGCTTGACTATGGCTACACCTTC.